Listed below are T cell receptor beta chains from one sample, sequenced in a study of blood T cells in healthy people across ages. TCRdb reprocessed the 5' RACE reads with MiXCR, giving one entry per CDR3 protein. This sample has almost 1 million distinct CDR3 sequences; roughly half occur once, and the top ten carry around a fifth. Sequencing input: blood. The receptors stem from a woman aged 60-75 years in good health. Each CDR3 is given with its conserved first and last residue. The order of the fields is J gene, D gene, clone size, V gene, CDR3 DNA, CDR3 protein. D genes are given only for firm matches. Size is stated for part of the rows, as once, few or many counts, or as a class when the clone is expanded.

j_gene: TRBJ1-6
d_gene: NA
abundance: NA
v_gene: TRBV12-3/TRBV12-4
CDR3nt: TGTGCCAGCAGCTATGAGCGAAATTCACCCCTCCACTTT
CDR3aa: CASSYERNSPLHF

j_gene: TRBJ2-5
d_gene: NA
abundance: NA
v_gene: TRBV5-1
CDR3nt: TGCGCCAGCAGCTTGGATGGGGCGCCCAATCTCGAAGAGACCCAGTACTTC
CDR3aa: CASSLDGAPNLEETQYF

j_gene: TRBJ1-1
d_gene: NA
abundance: NA
v_gene: TRBV7-9
CDR3nt: TGTGCCAGCAGCCCCTCAGGGTCGAACACTGAAGCTTTCTTT
CDR3aa: CASSPSGSNTEAFF

j_gene: TRBJ2-7
d_gene: NA
abundance: once
v_gene: TRBV29-1
CDR3nt: TGCAGCGTTGAAACACTCGTGGGCTACAATGAGCAGTACTTC
CDR3aa: CSVETLVGYNEQYF

j_gene: TRBJ2-7
d_gene: TRBD1
abundance: NA
v_gene: TRBV3-1
CDR3nt: TGTGCCAGCAGCCAAGTAGGGGGCGGAGGCTACGAGCAGTACTTC
CDR3aa: CASSQVGGGGYEQYF

j_gene: TRBJ1-4
d_gene: NA
abundance: NA
v_gene: TRBV13
CDR3nt: TGTGCCAGCAGCTTAGAAGGTTCCAGGGCAACTAATGAAAAACTGTTTTTT
CDR3aa: CASSLEGSRATNEKLFF

j_gene: TRBJ1-1
d_gene: NA
abundance: once
v_gene: TRBV30
CDR3nt: TGTGCCTGGAGTGACGGAAACACTGAAGCTTTCTTT
CDR3aa: CAWSDGNTEAFF

j_gene: TRBJ1-1
d_gene: NA
abundance: few
v_gene: TRBV29-1
CDR3nt: TGCAGCGTCGACCCATACACTGAAGCTTTCTTT
CDR3aa: CSVDPYTEAFF

j_gene: TRBJ1-1
d_gene: TRBD1
abundance: NA
v_gene: TRBV20-1
CDR3nt: TGCGGTGCTAGGTCAGGGGACAGAAAAAACACTGAAGCTTTCTTT
CDR3aa: CGARSGDRKNTEAFF

j_gene: TRBJ2-7
d_gene: NA
abundance: NA
v_gene: TRBV12-3/TRBV12-4
CDR3nt: TGTGCCAGCGCCGGGGGCTTAGCGGCCTACGAGCAGTACTTC
CDR3aa: CASAGGLAAYEQYF

j_gene: TRBJ2-5
d_gene: TRBD2
abundance: few
v_gene: TRBV12-3/TRBV12-4
CDR3nt: TGTGCCAGCAGTAGCGGGAGCTGGGAGACCCAGTACTTC
CDR3aa: CASSSGSWETQYF

j_gene: TRBJ2-5
d_gene: TRBD2
abundance: NA
v_gene: TRBV7-2
CDR3nt: TGTGCCAGCAGCTTACCCGTTGACCTAGCGGGAGAGCAAGAGACCCAGTACTTC
CDR3aa: CASSLPVDLAGEQETQYF

j_gene: TRBJ2-1
d_gene: TRBD1
abundance: NA
v_gene: TRBV27
CDR3nt: TGTGCCAGCAGCTTTCTTGGACAGGGGGCGGTTAATGAGCAGTTCTTC
CDR3aa: CASSFLGQGAVNEQFF

j_gene: TRBJ1-2
d_gene: TRBD1
abundance: NA
v_gene: TRBV12-3/TRBV12-4
CDR3nt: TGTGCCAGCAGGACAGGGGCAAGTGGCTACACCTTC
CDR3aa: CASRTGASGYTF

j_gene: TRBJ1-2
d_gene: NA
abundance: NA
v_gene: TRBV20-1
CDR3nt: TGCAGTGCTAGCCGACAGGCCGGTAACTATGGCTACACCTTC
CDR3aa: CSASRQAGNYGYTF

j_gene: TRBJ2-1
d_gene: NA
abundance: NA
v_gene: TRBV5-1
CDR3nt: TGCGCCAGCAGCTTGCGAGGAGGGGACAATGAGCAGTTCTTC
CDR3aa: CASSLRGGDNEQFF

j_gene: TRBJ2-7
d_gene: NA
abundance: NA
v_gene: TRBV18
CDR3nt: TGTGCCAGCTCACTTATAGAGTCTAGCGCATACTACGAGCAGTACTTC
CDR3aa: CASSLIESSAYYEQYF

j_gene: TRBJ2-5
d_gene: NA
abundance: NA
v_gene: TRBV6-5
CDR3nt: TGTGCCAGCAGTTACTCCCCGACACCCCAAGAGACCCAGTACTTC
CDR3aa: CASSYSPTPQETQYF